These 30 T cell receptor beta chains were all obtained from the same sample, sequenced in a study of CD8 T cells in Susac syndrome. Random hexamers were used to reverse transcribe the RNA input (roughly 0.5 to 1 ug). TCRdb passed the immunoSEQ multiplex PCR reads through MiXCR, listing each CDR3 protein once. This sample has about 300,000 distinct CDR3 sequences, with around 91% found just once. The sequenced sample consisted of CD8+ T cells from PBMCs. The receptors shown here come from a human donor with multiple sclerosis.

The chain carries TRBV2 and TRBJ1-4; D perhaps matches TRBD1 (5 bases). Trimming shortened V by 8 bases and J by 5 bases, and 18 bases separated the two germline ends. The length of the CDR3 is 15 residues. Germline loops: CDR1 SNHLY, CDR2 FYNNEI. The CDR3 region is CASRGKGPTNEKLFF. The CDR3 DNA follows: TGTGCCAGCCGGGGGAAGGGCCCCACCAATGAAAAACTGTTTTTT.

This rearrangement joins TRBV7-9 to TRBJ2-7; D unclear. The germline CDR1 and CDR2 sequences are SEHNR and FQNEAQ (reference sequence). The CDR3 is made up of 15 amino acids. The V end lost 1 base, the J end lost 4 bases, and 14 bases lay between the germline ends. The CDR3 region is CASSLGSSGLYEQYF. In nucleotides, the CDR3 is TGTGCCAGCAGCTTAGGGTCTTCGGGCTTATACGAGCAGTACTTC.

V gene TRBV4-2 combines with J gene TRBJ2-2; D ambiguous. This CDR3 comprises 13 residues. V was pared by 4 bases and J by 8 bases, with 11 bases between. Germline V CDR1 and CDR2: LGHNA, YNFKEQ. As DNA, the CDR3 is TGTGCCAGCAGCCCGGACCCCGAGGGGGAGCTGTTTTTT. Protein product: CASSPDPEGELFF.

The genes are TRBV6-6 and TRBJ1-1; D is perhaps TRBD1 (6 bases). There are 12 residues in the CDR3. V lost 2 bases and J 7 bases, leaving 8 bases between the germline ends. CDR1 and CDR2 (germline): MNHNY, SVGAGI (reference sequence). CDR3 in DNA: TGTGCCAGCAGTTACGGGGGCGGTGAAGCTTTCTTT. This encodes CASSYGGGEAFF.

The sample holds one count of this clonotype. The genes are TRBV29-1 and TRBJ2-3, with D possibly called TRBD1 or TRBD2 (5 bases each). Trimming shortened V by 4 bases and J by 2 bases, and 10 bases separated the two germline ends. The V gene's germline CDR1 is SQVTM and CDR2 ANQGSEA. CDR3 length: 13 residues. Written as DNA, the CDR3 is TGCAGCGTTGGGGACGGGATCACAGATACGCAGTATTTT. Its translation: CSVGDGITDTQYF.

CDR3 sequence reads: CASSLRPGPKSTQYF. The CDR3 region has the DNA TGTGCCAGCAGCCTTCGCCCGGGGCCAAAAAGTACGCAGTATTTT. The V and J genes are TRBV7-2 and TRBJ2-3; D possibly matches TRBD1 or TRBD2 (5 bases each). This CDR3 comprises 15 residues. Germline CDR1 and CDR2: SGHTA and FQGNSA. V lost 5 bases, J lost 8 bases, and 20 bases lay in between.

The chain is built from TRBV3-1 and TRBJ2-1; D may match TRBD1 or TRBD2 (6 bases each). CDR3 length: 13 amino acids. Deletions cut 8 bases from V and 9 bases from J, with 17 bases between. Germline CDR1 is LGHDT and CDR2 is YNNKEL (reference sequence). The CDR3: CASEGGSGSEQFF. The CDR3 DNA sequence: TGTGCCAGCGAAGGGGGGAGTGGGAGTGAGCAGTTCTTC.

The chain combines TRBV29-1 with TRBJ2-7, with 11 bases aligning to TRBD1. Germline values: CDR1 SQVTM, CDR2 ANQGSEA. Trimming cost V 3 bases and J 0 bases; bases outside gene matches: 4. The CDR3 covers 15 residues. The CDR3 region is CSVDLGQGASYEQYF. Here the CDR3 DNA reads TGCAGCGTTGACCTTGGACAGGGGGCCTCCTACGAGCAGTACTTC.

This sequence joins TRBV9 and TRBJ2-2, with D possibly being TRBD2 (6 bases). The ends were cut back, 7 bases at V and 7 bases at J, with 11 bases in the middle. The germline gives CDR1 SGDLS, CDR2 YYNGEE. The CDR3 is 12 residues long. This CDR3 is CASWGEGGELFF. DNA of the CDR3: TGTGCCAGCTGGGGGGAAGGCGGGGAGCTGTTTTTT.

The CDR3 spells CASSFQGLGWTQYF. Here the CDR3 DNA reads TGTGCCAGCAGTTTTCAGGGGTTGGGCTGGACCCAGTACTTC. This sequence joins TRBV12-3 or TRBV12-4 and TRBJ2-5; possible D gene TRBD1, 6 bases. The length of the CDR3 is 14 residues. The V gene lost 3 bases and the J gene lost 7 bases, with 15 bases spanning the gap.

The chain carries TRBV7-8 and TRBJ2-2; possibly TRBD2 for D (6 bases). The CDR3 runs to 16 residues. Trimming removed 6 bases at V and 8 bases at J, with 22 bases between. The germline V gene has CDR1 SGHVS and CDR2 FQNEAQ. This chain's CDR3 is CASRDRLATRLGELFF. In DNA form, the CDR3 reads TGTGCCAGCAGAGATCGGCTAGCGACCCGCCTGGGGGAGCTGTTTTTT.

V and J are TRBV20-1 and TRBJ2-2; 10 bases match TRBD1. The V segment lost 4 bases and the J segment 5 bases; nucleotides outside the gene matches: 4. This CDR3 is built from 14 residues. In germline, CDR1 is DFQATT, CDR2 SNEGSKA (reference sequence). CDR3 coding DNA: TGCAGTGCTAAAGACAGGGGGCGGACCGGGGAGCTGTTTTTT. Translated, it gives CSAKDRGRTGELFF.

V and J are TRBV29-1 and TRBJ2-7; possibly TRBD1 or TRBD2 for D (5 bases each). The CDR3 has 12 amino acids. The V end lost 8 bases, the J end lost 1 base, and 12 bases lay between the germline ends. Looked up from germline, CDR1 is SQVTM and CDR2 is ANQGSEA. The CDR3 loop is CSSRDGSYEQYF. The CDR3 DNA is TGCAGCTCCCGGGACGGATCCTACGAGCAGTACTTC.

The gene calls are TRBV4-3 and TRBJ2-7; D tentatively reads TRBD1 or TRBD2 (5 bases each). CDR3 length equals 15 residues. Per the germline V gene, CDR1 is LGHNA and CDR2 is YSLEER. Trimming took 0 bases from V and 2 from J, leaving 11 bases between them. CDR3 sequence reads: CASSQDRDGAYEQYF. Here the CDR3 DNA reads TGCGCCAGCAGCCAAGATCGGGACGGTGCCTACGAGCAGTACTTC.

The chain couples TRBV28 to TRBJ2-7; TRBD2 aligns across 9 bases. The CDR3 runs 16 residues. With V trimmed by 2 bases and J by 2 bases, 7 bases remained unmatched. The V gene's germline CDR1 is MDHEN and CDR2 SYDVKM. DNA for the CDR3: TGTGCCAGCAGTTTACCCCCGACTAGCGGACCCTACGAGCAGTACTTC. Its translation is CASSLPPTSGPYEQYF.

The J gene is TRBJ1-2, the V gene TRBV10-3; tentatively, D is TRBD1 (5 bases). Between the trimmed V and J ends, which lost 0 bases and 4 bases, there was a span of 12 bases. Germline CDR1 is ENHRY and CDR2 is SYGVKD. The CDR3 totals 15 residues. CDR3 DNA: TGTGCCATCAGTGAGTCGGGGGGTAGAAGCTATGGCTACACCTTC. Amino acid sequence: CAISESGGRSYGYTF.

The chain combines TRBV5-6 with TRBJ1-2; D unclear. The V and J ends lost 4 bases and 8 bases respectively, with 24 bases between them. The CDR3 consists of 16 residues. CDR1 and CDR2 (germline): SGHDT, YYEEEE. The CDR3 bases are TGTGCCAGCAGCGAGCCGACCAAGGAGTCGGTTGGCGGCTACACCTTC. Its translation is CASSEPTKESVGGYTF. Drawing the rest from reference TRBV5-6 and TRBJ1-2, the complete variable domain is DAGVTQSPTHLIKTRGQQVTLRCSPKSGHDTVSWYQQALGQGPQFIFQYYEEEERQRGNFPDRFSGHQFPNYSSELNVNALLLGDSALYLCASSEPTKESVGGYTFGSGTRLTVV.

The chain employs TRBV4-3 and TRBJ2-7; 8 bases are a match to TRBD1. From germline, CDR1 is LGHNA and CDR2 YSLEER. Losses at the gene ends were 4 bases for V and 5 bases for J; bases not matched to a gene: 13. The CDR3 sequence is 16 residues long. CDR3 bases: TGCGCCAGCAGCCCCATGGGGACAGGCGAAGTCCACGAGCAGTACTTC. It yields the protein CASSPMGTGEVHEQYF.

This clonotype was observed once. J is TRBJ2-3 and V is TRBV6-4; 9 nucleotides match TRBD2. V was clipped by 0 bases and J by 2 bases; unmatched bases: 15. This CDR3 comprises 20 residues. Per the germline V gene, CDR1 is MRHNA and CDR2 is SNTAGT. The CDR3 DNA reads as TGTGCCAGCAGTGACTCGGGCAGGGGTCTGACTAGCGGAGACACAGATACGCAGTATTTT. This encodes CASSDSGRGLTSGDTDTQYF.

V gene TRBV5-1 combines with J gene TRBJ2-2, with D maybe TRBD1 (6 bases). Germline values: CDR1 SGHRS, CDR2 YFSETQ. The CDR3 has 15 amino acids. The V end was cut by 4 bases, the J end by 2 bases, with 12 bases between. CDR3 residues: CASSQWTENTGELFF. The CDR3 nucleotides are TGCGCCAGCAGCCAGTGGACAGAAAACACCGGGGAGCTGTTTTTT.

The chain combines TRBV29-1 with TRBJ2-3; tentative D call: TRBD2 (6 bases). The CDR3 length is 13 residues. Germline assignment: CDR1 SQVTM and CDR2 ANQGSEA. Between the trimmed V and J ends, which lost 4 bases and 2 bases, there was a span of 10 bases. Here the CDR3 reads CSVAPGDTDTQYF. CDR3 nucleotide sequence: TGCAGCGTTGCCCCGGGGGACACAGATACGCAGTATTTT.

The chain employs TRBV7-9 and TRBJ2-7; D unresolved. Germline V gene sequence: CDR1 SEHNR, CDR2 FQNEAQ (reference sequence). V was pared by 8 bases and J by 5 bases, with 13 bases between. The length of the CDR3 is 12 residues. The CDR3 region is CASVLAKDEQYF. The CDR3, as DNA: TGTGCCAGCGTGTTGGCGAAGGACGAGCAGTACTTC.

This chain uses TRBV5-1 with TRBJ2-1; the D is unclear. The V end was cut by 0 bases, the J end by 0 bases, with 10 bases between. Germline lookup yields CDR1 SGHRS and CDR2 YFSETQ. CDR3 length equals 16 residues. In DNA form, the CDR3 reads TGCGCCAGCAGCTTGGACCCCCAGAGCTCCTACAATGAGCAGTTCTTC. It translates to CASSLDPQSSYNEQFF. The whole variable domain, remainder taken from reference TRBV5-1 and TRBJ2-1, is KAGVTQTPRYLIKTRGQQVTLSCSPISGHRSVSWYQQTPGQGLQFLFEYFSETQRNKGNFPGRFSGRQFSNSRSEMNVSTLELGDSALYLCASSLDPQSSYNEQFFGPGTRLTVL.

As DNA, the CDR3 is TGTGCCAGCGCGTTGGGGGTCGCTGAAGCTTTCTTT. Protein sequence: CASALGVAEAFF. The chain carries TRBV14 and TRBJ1-1, with a possible D match to TRBD1 (5 bases). The CDR3 is 12 residues long. The V end was cut by 8 bases, the J end by 6 bases, with 13 bases between. CDR1 and CDR2 (germline): SGHDN, FVKESK.

The gene calls are TRBV30 and TRBJ1-1, with D possibly matching TRBD1 (6 bases). This CDR3 spans 13 amino acids. Trimming took off 2 bases at V and 3 bases at J, with 10 bases between the two ends. CDR1 is GTSNPN, CDR2 SVGIG, per germline (reference sequence). The CDR3 nucleotides are TGTGCCTGGAGTTTTCAGGGGTACACTGAAGCTTTCTTT. This gives the protein CAWSFQGYTEAFF.

The gene calls are TRBV6-1 and TRBJ2-1; TRBD1 matches 7 bases. Trimming cost V 7 bases and J 4 bases; bases outside gene matches: 22. Germline CDR1 and CDR2: MNHNS and SASEGT. This CDR3 is built from 19 residues. This CDR3 reads CASTCAYRGPRDSYNEQFF. The CDR3 DNA reads as TGTGCCAGCACATGTGCTTACAGGGGCCCGCGAGACTCATACAATGAGCAGTTCTTC.

This rearrangement joins TRBV9 to TRBJ2-5; 7 nucleotides line up with TRBD1. V trimming: 5 bases; J trimming: 5 bases; junction bases outside the gene matches: 6. The CDR3 is made up of 13 amino acids. Germline CDR1 is SGDLS and CDR2 is YYNGEE. CDR3 in amino acids: CASRWGQLETQYF. CDR3 in DNA: TGTGCCAGCAGATGGGGACAGCTCGAGACCCAGTACTTC.

This chain joins TRBV12-3 or TRBV12-4 and TRBJ2-5, with 12 bases fitting TRBD2. The CDR3 consists of 18 residues. V shed 4 bases and J 4 bases; nucleotides not matched to a gene: 13. CDR3 DNA sequence: TGTGCCAGCAGTTCCCTACCTCTAGCGGGGGGGCCGCTAGAGACCCAGTACTTC. This sequence encodes CASSSLPLAGGPLETQYF.

The CDR3 sequence is CASHRTLNEKLFF. The CDR3 DNA reads as TGTGCCAGCCACAGGACACTTAATGAAAAACTGTTTTTT. The V gene is TRBV7-9, the J gene TRBJ1-4, with D possibly being TRBD1 (5 bases). Between the trimmed V and J ends, which lost 8 bases and 4 bases, there was a span of 11 bases. The CDR3 totals 13 residues. Germline CDR1 and CDR2: SEHNR and FQNEAQ (reference sequence). Filled out from reference TRBV7-9 and TRBJ1-4, the complete variable domain reads DTGVSQNPRHKITKRGQNVTFRCDPISEHNRLYWYRQTLGQGPEFLTYFQNEAQLEKSRLLSDRFSAERPKGSFSTLEIQRTEQGDSAMYLCASHRTLNEKLFFGSGTQLSVL.

The V and J genes are TRBV5-4 and TRBJ2-5, with D perhaps TRBD2 (5 bases). The ends were cut back, 3 bases at V and 5 bases at J, with 20 bases in the middle. CDR1 is SGHNT and CDR2 is YYREEE in the germline V gene (reference sequence). The CDR3 length is 16 residues. CDR3 sequence (DNA): TGTGCCAGCAGCTGGGCGGTGGGAGCACGAGCCGAGACCCAGTACTTC. This codes for CASSWAVGARAETQYF.